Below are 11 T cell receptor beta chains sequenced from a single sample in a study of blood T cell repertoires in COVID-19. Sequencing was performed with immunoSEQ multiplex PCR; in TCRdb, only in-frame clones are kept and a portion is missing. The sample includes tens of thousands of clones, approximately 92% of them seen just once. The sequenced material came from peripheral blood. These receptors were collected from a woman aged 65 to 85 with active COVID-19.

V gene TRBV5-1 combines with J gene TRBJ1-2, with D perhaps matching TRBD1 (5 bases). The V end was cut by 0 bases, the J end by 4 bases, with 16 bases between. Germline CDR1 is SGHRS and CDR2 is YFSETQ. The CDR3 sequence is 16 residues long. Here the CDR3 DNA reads TGCGCCAGCAGCTTGGAAGGTCAGGGAGGGGTCTATGGCTACACCTTC. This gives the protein CASSLEGQGGVYGYTF.

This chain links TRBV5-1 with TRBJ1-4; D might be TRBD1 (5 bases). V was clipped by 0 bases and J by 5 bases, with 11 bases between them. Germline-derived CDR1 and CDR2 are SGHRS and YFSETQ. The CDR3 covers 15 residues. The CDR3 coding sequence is TGCGCCAGCAGCTTGGCCGGAGACAGAAATGAAAAACTGTTTTTT. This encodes CASSLAGDRNEKLFF.

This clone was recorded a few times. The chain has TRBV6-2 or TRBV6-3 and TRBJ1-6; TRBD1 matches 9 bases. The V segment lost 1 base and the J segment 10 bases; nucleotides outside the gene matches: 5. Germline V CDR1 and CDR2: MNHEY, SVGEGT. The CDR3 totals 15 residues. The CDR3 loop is CASSYLQGANSPLHF. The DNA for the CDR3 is TGTGCCAGCAGTTACTTACAGGGGGCTAACTCACCCCTCCACTTT.

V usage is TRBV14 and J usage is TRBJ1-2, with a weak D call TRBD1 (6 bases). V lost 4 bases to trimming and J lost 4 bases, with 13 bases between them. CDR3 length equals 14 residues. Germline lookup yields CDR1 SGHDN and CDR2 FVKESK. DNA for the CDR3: TGTGCCAGCAGCCTGACAGGATTTGCCTATGGCTACACCTTC. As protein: CASSLTGFAYGYTF.

The DNA for the CDR3 is TGTGCCAGCAGTGAAATGGCTAGCGGACAAGAGACCCAGTACTTC. Translated, it gives CASSEMASGQETQYF. This chain joins TRBV6-1 and TRBJ2-5; 7 nucleotides align to TRBD2. The CDR3 totals 15 residues. Germline CDR1 is MNHNS and CDR2 is SASEGT. V was clipped by 2 bases and J by 2 bases; unmatched bases: 5.

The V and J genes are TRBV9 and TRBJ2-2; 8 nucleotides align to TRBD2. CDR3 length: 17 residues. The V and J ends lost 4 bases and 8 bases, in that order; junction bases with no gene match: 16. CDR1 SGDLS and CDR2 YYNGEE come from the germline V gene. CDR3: CASSPSLSGGLSGELFF. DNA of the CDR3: TGTGCCAGCAGCCCGAGTCTCTCGGGAGGGCTTAGTGGGGAGCTGTTTTTT.

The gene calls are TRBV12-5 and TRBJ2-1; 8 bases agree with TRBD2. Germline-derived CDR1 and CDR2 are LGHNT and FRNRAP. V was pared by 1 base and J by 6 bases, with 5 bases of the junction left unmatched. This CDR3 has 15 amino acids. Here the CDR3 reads CASGLGVSGGNEQFF. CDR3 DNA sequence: TGTGCTAGTGGTTTGGGAGTCAGCGGGGGCAATGAGCAGTTCTTC.

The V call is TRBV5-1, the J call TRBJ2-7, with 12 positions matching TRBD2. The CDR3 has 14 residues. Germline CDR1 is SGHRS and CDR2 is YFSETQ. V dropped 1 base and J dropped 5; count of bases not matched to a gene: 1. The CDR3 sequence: CASSLLAGGDEQYF. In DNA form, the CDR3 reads TGCGCCAGCAGCTTGCTAGCGGGAGGGGACGAGCAGTACTTC.

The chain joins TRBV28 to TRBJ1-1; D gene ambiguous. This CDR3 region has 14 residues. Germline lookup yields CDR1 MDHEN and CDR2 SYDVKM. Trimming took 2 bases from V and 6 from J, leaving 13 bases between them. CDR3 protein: CASSLKTGSSEAFF. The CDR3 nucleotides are TGTGCCAGCAGTTTAAAGACCGGTAGCTCTGAAGCTTTCTTT.

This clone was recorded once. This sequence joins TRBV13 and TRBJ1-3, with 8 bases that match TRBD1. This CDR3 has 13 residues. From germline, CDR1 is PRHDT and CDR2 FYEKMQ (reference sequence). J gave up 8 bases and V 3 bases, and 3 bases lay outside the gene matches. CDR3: CASSLAGGYTIYF. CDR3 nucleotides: TGTGCCAGCAGCTTGGCAGGGGGCTACACCATATATTTT. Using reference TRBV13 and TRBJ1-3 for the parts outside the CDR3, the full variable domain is AAGVIQSPRHLIKEKRETATLKCYPIPRHDTVYWYQQGPGQDPQFLISFYEKMQSDKGSIPDRFSAQQFSDYHSELNMSSLELGDSALYFCASSLAGGYTIYFGEGSWLTVV.

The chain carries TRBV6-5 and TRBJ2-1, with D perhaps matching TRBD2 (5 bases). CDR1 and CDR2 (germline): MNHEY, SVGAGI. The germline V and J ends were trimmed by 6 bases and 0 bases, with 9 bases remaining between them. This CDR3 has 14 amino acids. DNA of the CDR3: TGTGCCAGCAGGAGCCGGGGCTCCTACAATGAGCAGTTCTTC. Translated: CASRSRGSYNEQFF.